This TCR beta chain was recorded in a study of T cell responses to AZD1222 COVID-19 vaccine. Overall study: It was second doses at about 4 or about 12 weeks that were pooled. Study outcomes and limitations: Donor demographics were predominantly white British with a female majority; clonal diversity may be underestimated. In all cases, repertoires were sampled only after the peak T cell response. The span of vaccine-associated CD4 TCRs extended across spike, with dominance at 160-218 and 743-854.

Of note for this clone: Its specificity is not known.

Trimming pared 0 bases from V and 4 bases from J, leaving 15 bases between. The CDR3 loop spans 17 amino acids. CDR1 is WNHNN and CDR2 is SYGVQD in the germline V gene (reference sequence). Sequencing used immunoSEQ multiplex PCR; TCRdb keeps in-frame clones, though not all of them. Of approximately 150,000 clones detected, 75% to 95% appear once; the ten largest clones hold approximately 4.8%. The source was peripheral blood, collected on day 0 of AZD1222 vaccination. The receptor comes from an adult in good health. The chain links TRBV10-1 to TRBJ2-2; D unclear. The CDR3 loop is CASSESTPLSLTGELFF. The CDR3 DNA sequence: TGCGCCAGCAGTGAGTCTACCCCCCTTTCACTCACCGGGGAGCTGTTTTTT.